What follows is one TCR beta chain and its context. What it binds is not known. This sample is drawn from a study of graft-versus-host responses after intestinal transplantation. Whole-study context: Those transplanted obtained multivisceral, liver-intestinal, or isolated intestinal grafts. Each patient got anti-thymocyte globulin induction, then tacrolimus and steroids for about 3 years. Notes on the study in general: The study found high graft-versus-host to host-versus-graft clonal ratios in allografts of patients with graft-donor T cell macrochimerism. Circulating GvH clones peaking coincided with falling HvG clones soon after transplant.

The germline CDR1 and CDR2 sequences are SGHAT and FQNNGV. The trim removed 4 bases at V and 5 bases at J, leaving 11 bases unmatched. The CDR3 covers 17 residues. Sequencing used immunoSEQ multiplex PCR; TCRdb keeps in-frame clones, though not all of them. The sample holds roughly 93,000 clones; 80% to 95% are singletons and the top ten take about 0.5%. This sequence joins TRBV11-2 and TRBJ2-5, with TRBD2 matching 12 bases. The sequence was collected from a human donor who received an intestinal transplant. The starting material was unstimulated CD8+ T cells sorted from spleen or lymph node cells, obtained before intestinal transplant. The CDR3 coding sequence is TGTGCCAGCAGCTCACTCCCCGGACTAGCGGGATGGGAGACCCAGTACTTC. It is translated as CASSSLPGLAGWETQYF.